The source of this T cell receptor (beta chain) is a study of OX40 agonist ivuxolimab in advanced cancers. Study findings and constraints: The investigators did not determine what antigen specificity the expanded peripheral T cells had.

As regards this clone: Antigen unknown.

This CDR3 is built from 13 residues. The germline CDR1 and CDR2 sequences are MNHEY and SMNVEV (reference sequence). The junction had 8 bases not matched to a gene; V was cut back by 7 bases and J by 10 bases. The data were produced by immunoSEQ multiplex PCR, yet TCRdb's version contains in-frame clones alone and is incomplete. Found here are tens of thousands of clones, around nine tenths of them singletons; the top ten hold roughly 1.5%. The sample here was CD4+ or CD8+ T cells sorted from blood, taken in a trial of the OX40 agonist ivuxolimab. This TCR derives from an adult with an advanced solid tumor such as melanoma, head and neck, liver or kidney cancer. The chain uses TRBV27 and TRBJ2-1; the match to TRBD1 covers 9 bases. CDR3 protein: CASKGQGFEEQFF. As DNA, the CDR3 is TGTGCCAGCAAAGGACAGGGGTTCGAGGAGCAGTTCTTC.